The present entry profiles one T cell receptor beta chain with its context. Its specificity is not known. This sample is part of a study of T cells in localized non-small cell lung cancer. The CDR3 runs to 14 residues. V was clipped by 5 bases and J by 1 base; unmatched bases: 4. Germline CDR1 and CDR2: MNHGY and SAAAGT. Method: immunoSEQ multiplex PCR; TCRdb's copy keeps in-frame clones and lacks some. The sample contains approximately 2,500 clones, around 27% of which appear only once. Study-level findings and limits: The greatest T cell clonality was found in uninvolved adjacent lung (higher than in tumor). Adjacent lung exhibited a median of about 50 among the 100 most abundant tumor clones. It remains possible that heterogeneity exists, since only one tumor region was sequenced.

The sample in question was lung tumor tissue, obtained before any cancer treatment. The genes are TRBV6-8 and TRBJ1-1, with 7 bases aligning to TRBD1. This clonotype was obtained from a female donor older than 55 with stage III lung adenocarcinoma. The CDR3 protein is CASSGRTGNTEAFF. As DNA, the CDR3 is TGTGCCAGCAGTGGAAGGACAGGGAACACTGAAGCTTTCTTT.